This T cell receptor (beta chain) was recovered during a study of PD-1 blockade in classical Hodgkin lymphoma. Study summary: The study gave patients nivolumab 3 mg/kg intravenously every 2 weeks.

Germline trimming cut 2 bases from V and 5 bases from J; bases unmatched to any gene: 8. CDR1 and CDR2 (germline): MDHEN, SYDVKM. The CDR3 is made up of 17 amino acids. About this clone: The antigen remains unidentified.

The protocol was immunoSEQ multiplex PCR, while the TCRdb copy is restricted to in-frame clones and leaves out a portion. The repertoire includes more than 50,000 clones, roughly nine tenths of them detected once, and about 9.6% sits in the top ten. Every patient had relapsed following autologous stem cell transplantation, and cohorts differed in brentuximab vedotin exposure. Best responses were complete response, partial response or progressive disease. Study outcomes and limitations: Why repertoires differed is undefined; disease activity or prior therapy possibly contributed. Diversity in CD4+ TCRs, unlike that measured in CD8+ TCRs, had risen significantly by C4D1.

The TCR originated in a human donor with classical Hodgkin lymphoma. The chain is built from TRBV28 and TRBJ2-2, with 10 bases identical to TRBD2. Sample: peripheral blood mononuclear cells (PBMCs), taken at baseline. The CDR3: CASSLQASGSWTGELFF. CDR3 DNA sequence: TGTGCCAGCAGTTTACAGGCTAGCGGGAGTTGGACCGGGGAGCTGTTTTTT.